The text below deals with one T cell receptor (beta chain). This CDR3 spans 13 amino acids. From germline, CDR1 is KGHSH and CDR2 LQKENI. V gave up 3 bases and J gave up 1 base, with 6 bases separating them. The data are from a study of long-term antiretroviral therapy in people with HIV. Version v3.0 of the immunoSEQ assay was performed at survey level. Using immunoSEQ multiplex PCR, the repertoire was profiled, and TCRdb retains in-frame clones only, with some absent. The data show under 25,000 clones, over 85% seen once. J is TRBJ1-1 and V is TRBV18, with no clear D. The receptor comes from a woman aged 40 to 50 with HIV. The sample consisted of unsorted PBMCs, taken 7.6 years after starting antiretroviral therapy. The CDR3 DNA is TGTGCCAGCTCACCTTGGAGGAACACTGAAGCTTTCTTT. Protein: CASSPWRNTEAFF.